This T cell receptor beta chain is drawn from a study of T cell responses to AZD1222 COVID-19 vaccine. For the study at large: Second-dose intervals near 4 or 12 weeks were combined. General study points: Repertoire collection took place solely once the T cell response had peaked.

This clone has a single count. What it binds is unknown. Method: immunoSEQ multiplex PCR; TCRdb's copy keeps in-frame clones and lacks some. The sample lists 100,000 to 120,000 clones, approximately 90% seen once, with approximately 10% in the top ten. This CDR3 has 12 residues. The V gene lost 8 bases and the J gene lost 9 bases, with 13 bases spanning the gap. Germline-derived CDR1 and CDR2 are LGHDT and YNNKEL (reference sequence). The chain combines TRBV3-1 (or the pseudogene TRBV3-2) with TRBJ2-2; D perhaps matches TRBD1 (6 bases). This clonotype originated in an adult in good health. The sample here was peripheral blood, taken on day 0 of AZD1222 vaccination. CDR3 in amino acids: CASANRGRELFF. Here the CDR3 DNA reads TGTGCCAGCGCCAATAGGGGGAGGGAGCTGTTTTTT.